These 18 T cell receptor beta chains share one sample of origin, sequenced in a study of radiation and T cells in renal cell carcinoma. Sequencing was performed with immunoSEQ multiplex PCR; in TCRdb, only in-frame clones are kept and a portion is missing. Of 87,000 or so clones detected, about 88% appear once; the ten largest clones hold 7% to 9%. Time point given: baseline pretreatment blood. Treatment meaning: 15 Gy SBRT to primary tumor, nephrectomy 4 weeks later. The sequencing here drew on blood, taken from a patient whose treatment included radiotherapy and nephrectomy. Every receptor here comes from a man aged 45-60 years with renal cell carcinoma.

Here the CDR3 DNA reads TGTGCCAGCAGCGTCGGACTTTACAATGAGCAGTTCTTC. It codes for CASSVGLYNEQFF. The chain links TRBV11-2 to TRBJ2-1, with D perhaps TRBD2 (5 bases). Trimming took 5 bases from V and 4 from J, leaving 9 bases between them. Per germline, CDR1 SGHAT and CDR2 FQNNGV. CDR3 length: 13 residues.

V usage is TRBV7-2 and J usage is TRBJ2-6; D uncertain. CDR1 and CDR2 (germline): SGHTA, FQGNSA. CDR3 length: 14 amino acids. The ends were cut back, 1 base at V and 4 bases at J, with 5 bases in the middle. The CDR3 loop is CASSLVRGANVLTF. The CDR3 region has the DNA TGTGCCAGCAGCTTAGTAAGGGGGGCCAACGTCCTGACTTTC.

The DNA of the CDR3 is TGTGCCAGCTCCCAAAACAAGGGAAATCAGCCCCAGCATTTT. It translates to CASSQNKGNQPQHF. The chain is built from TRBV18 and TRBJ1-5, with D unresolved. This CDR3 is 14 amino acids long. V was pared by 6 bases and J by 4 bases, with 13 bases between. CDR1 and CDR2 (germline): KGHSH, LQKENI. Full variable domain (missing parts from reference TRBV18 and TRBJ1-5): NAGVMQNPRHLVRRRGQEARLRCSPMKGHSHVYWYRQLPEEGLKFMVYLQKENIIDESGMPKERFSAEFPKEGPSILRIQQVVRGDSAAYFCASSQNKGNQPQHFGDGTRLSIL.

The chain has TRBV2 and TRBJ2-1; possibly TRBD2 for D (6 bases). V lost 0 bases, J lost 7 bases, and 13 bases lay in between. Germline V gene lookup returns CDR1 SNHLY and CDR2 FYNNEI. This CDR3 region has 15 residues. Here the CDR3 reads CASSEAPGGVNEQFF. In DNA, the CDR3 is TGTGCCAGCAGTGAAGCGCCTGGCGGGGTAAATGAGCAGTTCTTC.

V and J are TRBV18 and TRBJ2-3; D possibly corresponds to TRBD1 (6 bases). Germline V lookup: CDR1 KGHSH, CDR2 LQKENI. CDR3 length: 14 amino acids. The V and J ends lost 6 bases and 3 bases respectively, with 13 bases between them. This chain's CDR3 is CASSPRGNTDTQYF. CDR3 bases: TGTGCCAGCTCCCCAAGGGGGAATACAGATACGCAGTATTTT. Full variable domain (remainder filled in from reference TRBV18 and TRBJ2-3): NAGVMQNPRHLVRRRGQEARLRCSPMKGHSHVYWYRQLPEEGLKFMVYLQKENIIDESGMPKERFSAEFPKEGPSILRIQQVVRGDSAAYFCASSPRGNTDTQYFGPGTRLTVL.

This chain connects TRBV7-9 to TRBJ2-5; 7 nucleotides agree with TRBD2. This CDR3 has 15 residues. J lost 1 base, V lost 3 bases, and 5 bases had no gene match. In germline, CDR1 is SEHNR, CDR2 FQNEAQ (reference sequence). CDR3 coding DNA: TGTGCCAGCAGCTTCGATAGCGGGCCCCAAGAGACCCAGTACTTC. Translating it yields CASSFDSGPQETQYF.

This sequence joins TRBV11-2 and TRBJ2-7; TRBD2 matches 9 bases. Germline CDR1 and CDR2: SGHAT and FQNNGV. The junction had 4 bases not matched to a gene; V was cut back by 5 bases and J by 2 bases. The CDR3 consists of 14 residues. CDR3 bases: TGTGCCAGCAGCCTGAGCGGGGGGCCCTACGAGCAGTACTTC. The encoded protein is CASSLSGGPYEQYF.

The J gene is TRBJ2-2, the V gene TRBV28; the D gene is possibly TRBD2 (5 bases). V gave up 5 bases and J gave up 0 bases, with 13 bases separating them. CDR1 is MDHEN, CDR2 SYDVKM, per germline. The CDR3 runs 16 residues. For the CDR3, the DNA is TGTGCCAGCAGTCCATCGGACTCGGCGAACACCGGGGAGCTGTTTTTT. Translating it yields CASSPSDSANTGELFF.

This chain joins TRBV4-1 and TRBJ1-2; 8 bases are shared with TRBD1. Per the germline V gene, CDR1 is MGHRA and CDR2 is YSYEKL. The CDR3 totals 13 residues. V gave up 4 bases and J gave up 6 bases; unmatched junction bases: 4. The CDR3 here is CASSLGQGDGYTF. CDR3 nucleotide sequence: TGCGCCAGCAGCCTCGGACAGGGAGATGGCTACACCTTC.

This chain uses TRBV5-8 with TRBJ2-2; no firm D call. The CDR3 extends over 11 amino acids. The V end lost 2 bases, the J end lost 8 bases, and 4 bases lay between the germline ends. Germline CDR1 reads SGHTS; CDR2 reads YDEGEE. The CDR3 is CASSFVGELFF. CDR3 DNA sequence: TGTGCCAGCAGCTTTGTTGGGGAGCTGTTTTTT.

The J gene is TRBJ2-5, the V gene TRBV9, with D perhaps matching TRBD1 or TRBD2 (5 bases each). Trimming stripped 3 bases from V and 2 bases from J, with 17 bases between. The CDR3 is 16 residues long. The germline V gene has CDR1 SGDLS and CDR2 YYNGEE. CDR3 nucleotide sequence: TGTGCCAGCAGCGCTGGGACCCCGGCATTACAAGAGACCCAGTACTTC. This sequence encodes CASSAGTPALQETQYF.

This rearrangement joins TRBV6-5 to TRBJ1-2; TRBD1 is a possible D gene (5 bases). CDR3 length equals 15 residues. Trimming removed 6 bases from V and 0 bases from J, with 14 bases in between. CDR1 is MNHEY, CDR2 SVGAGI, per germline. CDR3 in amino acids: CASSPWEGTNYGYTF. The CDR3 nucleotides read TGTGCCAGCAGCCCCTGGGAGGGGACTAACTATGGCTACACCTTC.

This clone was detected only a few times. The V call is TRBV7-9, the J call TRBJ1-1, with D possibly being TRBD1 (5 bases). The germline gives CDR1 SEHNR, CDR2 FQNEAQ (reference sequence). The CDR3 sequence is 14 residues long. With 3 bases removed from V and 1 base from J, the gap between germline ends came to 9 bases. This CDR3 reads CASSFIQGNTEAFF. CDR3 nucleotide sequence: TGTGCCAGCAGCTTTATCCAGGGGAACACTGAAGCTTTCTTT.

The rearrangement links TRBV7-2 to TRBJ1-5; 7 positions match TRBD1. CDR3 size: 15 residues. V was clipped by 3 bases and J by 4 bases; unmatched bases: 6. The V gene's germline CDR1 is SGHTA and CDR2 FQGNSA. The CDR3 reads CASSLRQGWNQPQHF. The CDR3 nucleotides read TGTGCCAGCAGCTTGAGACAGGGCTGGAATCAGCCCCAGCATTTT.

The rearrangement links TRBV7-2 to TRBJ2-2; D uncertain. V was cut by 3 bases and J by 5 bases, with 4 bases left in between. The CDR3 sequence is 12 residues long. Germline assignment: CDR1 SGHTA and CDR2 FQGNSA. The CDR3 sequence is CASSFSTGELFF. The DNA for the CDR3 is TGTGCCAGCAGCTTTAGTACCGGGGAGCTGTTTTTT.

CDR3: CASSPGRDRTDTQYF. The CDR3 bases are TGTGCCAGCAGCCCCGGCAGGGACCGCACAGATACGCAGTATTTT. The genes are TRBV7-8 and TRBJ2-3; D is tentatively TRBD1 or TRBD2 (5 bases each). Germline CDR1 and CDR2: SGHVS and FQNEAQ. The CDR3 spans 15 residues. Trimming took 5 bases from V and 1 from J, leaving 13 bases between them.

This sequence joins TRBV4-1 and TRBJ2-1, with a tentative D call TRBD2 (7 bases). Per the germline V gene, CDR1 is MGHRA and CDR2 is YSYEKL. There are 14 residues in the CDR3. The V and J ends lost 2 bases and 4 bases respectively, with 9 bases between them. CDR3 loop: CASSQRGAYNEQFF. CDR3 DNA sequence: TGCGCCAGCAGCCAACGGGGGGCATACAATGAGCAGTTCTTC.

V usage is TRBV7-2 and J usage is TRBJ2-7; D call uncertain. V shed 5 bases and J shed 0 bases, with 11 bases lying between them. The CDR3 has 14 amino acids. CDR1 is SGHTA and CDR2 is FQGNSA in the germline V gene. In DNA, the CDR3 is TGTGCCAGCAGCGCAGGCCCTAGCTCCTACGAGCAGTACTTC. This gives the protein CASSAGPSSYEQYF.